This T cell receptor beta chain was sequenced for a study of T cell changes during pregnancy in multiple sclerosis (dated 2019 in TCRdb). At the level of the whole study: Changes in the T cell repertoire over the course of pregnancy were examined in this study in women with multiple sclerosis.

The library was produced with the immunoSEQ multiplex PCR assay. TCRdb mirrors the immuneACCESS table, restricted to in-frame sequences. Some clones are absent from its copies; in checked studies, under half trace to an unresolved V gene, and the reason for the others is unknown. For this sample the table gives 55,000 or so clones, of which about 92% were detected only once. The ten largest account for about 0.64% of the sample. The cysteine opens and the phenylalanine closes a CDR3 of 15 amino acids. The sequence is cut down to CDR3 DNA, 45 bases in frame from base 1. V was cut back by 0 bases and J by 4 bases, leaving a gap of 12 bases between them. The germline V gene provides CDR1 LGHNA and CDR2 YSLEER. Worth noting for this clone: Its target antigen remains unknown. The sample holds no much larger clone one base away, and base qualities are not on file.

This clonotype was sampled from a female donor with multiple sclerosis, enrolled in a pregnancy study. This specimen was CD4+ T cells from peripheral blood mononuclear cells, taken after pregnancy. The chain joins TRBV4-3 to TRBJ2-5; confidence is insufficient to name the D gene. The CDR3 protein: CASSQDIGRIETQYF. The DNA sequence is given as TGCGCCAGCAGCCAAGATATTGGCAGGATAGAGACCCAGTACTTC.